This entry lists 12 T cell receptor beta chains sequenced from one sample in a study of cytomegalovirus exposure and HLA in healthy donors. In the PCR, 60 Vbeta and 13 Jbeta primers were used. The table came from immunoSEQ multiplex PCR; TCRdb's copy has only in-frame clones and leaves some out. The sample records tens of thousands of clones, roughly half being singletons. The material sequenced was PBMCs. The receptor source for this set is a human donor in good health.

The V and J genes are TRBV19 and TRBJ2-2; tentative D call: TRBD1 (5 bases). The CDR3 is 15 residues long. V lost 3 bases and J lost 7, with 15 bases in between. Germline V gene sequence: CDR1 LNHDA, CDR2 SQIVND (reference sequence). CDR3 residues: CASSILTDPGGELFF. The DNA of the CDR3 is TGTGCCAGTAGTATCCTGACAGATCCAGGCGGGGAGCTGTTTTTT.

V is TRBV18 and J is TRBJ2-3; 10 bases match TRBD2. Per the germline V gene, CDR1 is KGHSH and CDR2 is LQKENI. The CDR3 length is 17 residues. With 2 bases clipped from V and 1 base from J, the junction kept 6 bases outside the gene matches. CDR3 in amino acids: CASSPGSSGSGTDTQYF. The CDR3 coding sequence is TGTGCCAGCTCACCAGGGTCTAGCGGGAGTGGCACAGATACGCAGTATTTT.

The rearrangement links TRBV4-3 to TRBJ1-4, with a possible D match to TRBD1 (5 bases). The CDR3 sequence is 16 residues long. CDR1 and CDR2 from the germline V gene are LGHNA and YSLEER. Trimming took 3 bases from V and 0 from J, leaving 11 bases between them. The CDR3 sequence is CASSHWGRATNEKLFF. The CDR3 nucleotides read TGCGCCAGCAGCCACTGGGGCAGGGCAACTAATGAAAAACTGTTTTTT.

This sequence joins TRBV4-2 and TRBJ1-6, with TRBD1 matching over 12 bases. V lost 0 bases to trimming and J lost 5 bases; unmatched junction nucleotides: 5. This CDR3 contains 18 residues. Germline V gene sequence: CDR1 LGHNA, CDR2 YNFKEQ. The CDR3 region is CASSQDGTGGSHNSPLHF. The CDR3 nucleotides are TGTGCCAGCAGCCAAGATGGGACAGGGGGCAGCCATAATTCACCCCTCCACTTT.

The rearrangement uses TRBV19 and TRBJ2-4; perhaps TRBD2 as D (6 bases). The CDR3 covers 14 residues. V was cut by 5 bases and J by 5 bases, with 13 bases left in between. Germline V gene lookup returns CDR1 LNHDA and CDR2 SQIVND (reference sequence). CDR3 protein: CASSRRDSENIQYF. The CDR3, as DNA: TGTGCCAGTAGTCGCCGGGACTCTGAAAACATTCAGTACTTC. The whole variable domain, filled in from reference TRBV19 and TRBJ2-4, reads DGGITQSPKYLFRKEGQNVTLSCEQNLNHDAMYWYRQDPGQGLRLIYYSQIVNDFQKGDIAEGYSVSREKKESFPLTVTSAQKNPTAFYLCASSRRDSENIQYFGAGTRLSVL.

This clone was detected ten times or more. The V gene is TRBV7-2, the J gene TRBJ1-1; D perhaps matches TRBD1 (5 bases). The CDR3 spans 15 residues. Germline values: CDR1 SGHTA, CDR2 FQGNSA. V shed 4 bases and J shed 0 bases, with 12 bases lying between them. The DNA for the CDR3 is TGTGCCAGCAGCTCGGGGGAATGGCTGAACACTGAAGCTTTCTTT. Translating gives CASSSGEWLNTEAFF.

The chain employs TRBV28 and TRBJ2-7, with D possibly matching TRBD1 (5 bases). The ends were cut back, 3 bases at V and 0 bases at J, with 9 bases in the middle. Germline lookup yields CDR1 MDHEN and CDR2 SYDVKM. The CDR3 loop spans 14 amino acids. This chain's CDR3 is CASSFFQGSYEQYF. CDR3 nucleotide sequence: TGTGCCAGCAGTTTCTTTCAGGGCTCCTACGAGCAGTACTTC.

The chain joins TRBV30 to TRBJ2-7; D unresolved. The germline V gene encodes CDR1 GTSNPN and CDR2 SVGIG (reference sequence). The CDR3 extends over 14 amino acids. V was trimmed by 0 bases and J by 0 bases, leaving 9 bases between them. The CDR3 bases are TGTGCCTGGAGTGTCGGCGGCAGCTCCTACGAGCAGTACTTC. Amino acid sequence: CAWSVGGSSYEQYF. The full variable domain, completed using reference TRBV30 and TRBJ2-7, is SQTIHQWPATLVQPVGSPLSLECTVEGTSNPNLYWYRQAAGRGLQLLFYSVGIGQISSEVPQNLSASRPQDRQFILSSKKLLLSDSGFYLCAWSVGGSSYEQYFGPGTRLTVT.

This clone was observed a few times. J is TRBJ1-3 and V is TRBV2, with TRBD1 identical over 7 bases. V lost 4 bases and J lost 0; bases outside the gene matches: 24. CDR1 is SNHLY, CDR2 FYNNEI, per germline. This CDR3 comprises 22 residues. The CDR3 loop is CASSASDREPVHQVFSGNTIYF. The CDR3, as DNA: TGTGCCAGCAGTGCCAGCGACAGGGAACCCGTCCACCAGGTTTTCTCTGGAAACACCATATATTTT.

V and J are TRBV15 and TRBJ1-2; 9 bases fit TRBD1. Germline CDR1 is LNHNV and CDR2 is YYDKDF (reference sequence). V gave up 3 bases and J gave up 4 bases; unmatched junction bases: 9. CDR3 length equals 16 residues. The DNA for the CDR3 is TGTGCCACCAGCAGCGGGACAGGGTTTTCGGGCTATGGCTACACCTTC. It codes for CATSSGTGFSGYGYTF.

This clone has only a few counts. The chain joins TRBV5-1 to TRBJ2-1; 13 positions match TRBD2. The germline V gene has CDR1 SGHRS and CDR2 YFSETQ. The junction had 3 bases not matched to a gene; V was cut back by 4 bases and J by 5 bases. The CDR3 loop spans 15 amino acids. The CDR3 coding sequence is TGCGCCAGCAGCCTACTAGCGGGGGGGGACAATGAGCAGTTCTTC. Residues: CASSLLAGGDNEQFF.

The chain combines TRBV4-2 with TRBJ2-1; 8 bases map to TRBD2. V lost 0 bases, J lost 6 bases, and 7 bases stayed unmatched. CDR1 is LGHNA and CDR2 is YNFKEQ in the germline V gene. The CDR3 consists of 16 residues. CDR3 in DNA: TGTGCCAGCAGCCAAGATCGAGCGGGGGCTCGCAATGAGCAGTTCTTC. Protein: CASSQDRAGARNEQFF.